This T cell receptor (beta chain) emerged from a study of neurological immune-mediated disorders. Ten or more counts support this clonotype. What it binds is unknown. Study conclusions and caveats: The study found no CDR3 amino acid sequences shared by expanded clones across subjects, suggesting private repertoires in all groups. One related-CDR3 cluster, found by phylogenetic grouping, held repertoires of 18 of 34 multiple sclerosis patients and is a possible signature.

TCRdb reanalysed the 5' RACE reads using MiXCR and keeps one entry per CDR3 protein. The sample contains 45,000 to 60,000 distinct CDR3 sequences, more than 3% of which appear only once. CDR3 length: 12 amino acids. The germline V gene encodes CDR1 DFQATT and CDR2 SNEGSKA (reference sequence). The ends were cut back, 3 bases at V and 4 bases at J, with 9 bases in the middle. This TCR was recovered from a man aged 25 to 40 with multiple sclerosis. Sequenced: PBMCs. The rearrangement uses TRBV20-1 and TRBJ2-5, with no clear D. CDR3 DNA: TGCAGTGCTAGTCCCCTACCAGAGACCCAGTACTTC. Its translation: CSASPLPETQYF.